The entry below gives a single TCR beta chain sequence along with its context. The antigen remains unidentified. This entry is derived from a study of beta chain features in type 1 diabetes. Study at large: Comparable age, gender and cell yields were observed in patients relative to healthy donors.

V was clipped by 8 bases and J by 0 bases, with 19 bases between them. Germline V CDR1 and CDR2: MNHNY, SVGAGI (reference sequence). This CDR3 is built from 16 residues. Since all of the isolated RNA was reverse transcribed, expressed TCRB transcripts were what got sequenced. The repertoire was sequenced with immunoSEQ multiplex PCR; TCRdb's copy has only in-frame clones and lacks some. The profile covers 110,000 to 150,000 clones, with less than 8.5% appearing a single time and about 1.3% taken by the ten largest. Findings of the study overall: There was a moderate but significant shortening of TCRB CDR3s in all four CD4+ subsets of Type 1 diabetes patients. There were fewer insertions and more deletions at the VDJ junctions of type 1 diabetes patients.

Purity (above 98%) was reached by all sorted populations. Specimen: central memory CD4+ T cells from blood. This chain connects TRBV6-6 to TRBJ1-2; no definite D call. This clonotype was obtained from a woman in her twenties or thirties in good health. CDR3 nucleotide sequence: TGTGCCAGCCTGTCTGCAGATTACCGCCCTAACTATGGCTACACCTTC. This gives the protein CASLSADYRPNYGYTF.